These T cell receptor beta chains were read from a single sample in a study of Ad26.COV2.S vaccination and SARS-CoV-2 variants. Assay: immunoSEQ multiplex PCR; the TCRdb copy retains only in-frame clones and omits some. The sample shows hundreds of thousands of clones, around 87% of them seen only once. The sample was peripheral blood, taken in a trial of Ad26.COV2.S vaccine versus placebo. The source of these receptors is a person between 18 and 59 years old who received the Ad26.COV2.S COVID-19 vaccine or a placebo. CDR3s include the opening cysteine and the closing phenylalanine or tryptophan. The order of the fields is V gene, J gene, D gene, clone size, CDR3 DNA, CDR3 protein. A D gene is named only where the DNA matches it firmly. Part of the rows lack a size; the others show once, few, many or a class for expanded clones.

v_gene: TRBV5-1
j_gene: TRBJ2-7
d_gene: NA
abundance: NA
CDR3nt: TGCGCCAGCAGCTCCGGGGGACAGTCCTACGAGCAGTACTTC
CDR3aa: CASSSGGQSYEQYF

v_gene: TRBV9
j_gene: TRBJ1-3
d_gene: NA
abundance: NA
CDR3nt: TGTGCCAGCAGCGTAGGAGATGGAAACACCATATATTTT
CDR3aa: CASSVGDGNTIYF

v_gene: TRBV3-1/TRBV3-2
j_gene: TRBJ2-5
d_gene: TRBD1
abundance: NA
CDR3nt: TGTGCCAGCAGCCTCCACGGACAGGGGCAAGAGACCCAGTACTTC
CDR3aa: CASSLHGQGQETQYF

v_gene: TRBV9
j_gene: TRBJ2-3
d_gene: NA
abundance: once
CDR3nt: TGTGCCAGCAGCGTGAGACATCAGGGCGATACGCAGTATTTT
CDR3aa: CASSVRHQGDTQYF

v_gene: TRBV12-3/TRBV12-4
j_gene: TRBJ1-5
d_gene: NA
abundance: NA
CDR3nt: TGTGCCAGCAGAGGGACCGATCAGCCCCAGCATTTT
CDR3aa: CASRGTDQPQHF

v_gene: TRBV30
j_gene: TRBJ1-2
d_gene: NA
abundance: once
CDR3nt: TGTGCCTGGAGTGGAGACGGCGGTGGCTACACCTTC
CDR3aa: CAWSGDGGGYTF

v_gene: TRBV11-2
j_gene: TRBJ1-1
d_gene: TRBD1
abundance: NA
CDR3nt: TGTGCCAGCAGCTCAGAACAGGGGGCTGAAGCTTTCTTT
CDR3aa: CASSSEQGAEAFF

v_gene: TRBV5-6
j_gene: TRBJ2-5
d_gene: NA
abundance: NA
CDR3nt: TGTGCCAGCACCCTCCTAGGTGACTCGCGGGAGACCCAGTACTTC
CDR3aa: CASTLLGDSRETQYF

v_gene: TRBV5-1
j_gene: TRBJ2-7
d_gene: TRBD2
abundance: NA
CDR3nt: TGCGCCAGCAGCTTGAGCGGGGGTAACTCCTACGAGCAGTACTTC
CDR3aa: CASSLSGGNSYEQYF

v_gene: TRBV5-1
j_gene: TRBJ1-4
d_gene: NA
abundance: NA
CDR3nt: TGCGCCAGCAGCTTGCAACCAACTAATGAAAAACTGTTTTTT
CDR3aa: CASSLQPTNEKLFF

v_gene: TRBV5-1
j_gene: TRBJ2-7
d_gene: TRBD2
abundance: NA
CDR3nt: TGCGCCAGCAGCTTGGTTACGGGGGGCTCCTACGAGCAGTACTTC
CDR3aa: CASSLVTGGSYEQYF

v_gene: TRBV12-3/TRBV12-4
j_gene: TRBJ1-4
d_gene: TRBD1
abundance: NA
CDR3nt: TGTGCCAGCAGTTCCACAGGGGTAAAACTGTTTTTT
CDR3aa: CASSSTGVKLFF

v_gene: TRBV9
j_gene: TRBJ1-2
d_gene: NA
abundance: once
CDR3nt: TGTGCCAGCAGCGTAGTTGGGCCGGGACACCCGCGGAACTATGGCTACACCTTC
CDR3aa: CASSVVGPGHPRNYGYTF

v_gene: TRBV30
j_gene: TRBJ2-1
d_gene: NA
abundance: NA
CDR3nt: TGTGCCTGGAGGATCGGCTACAATGAGCAGTTCTTC
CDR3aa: CAWRIGYNEQFF

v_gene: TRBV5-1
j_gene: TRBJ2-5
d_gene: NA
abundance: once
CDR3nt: TGCGCCAGCAGCTTGCAAGAGACCCAGTACTTC
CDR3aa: CASSLQETQYF

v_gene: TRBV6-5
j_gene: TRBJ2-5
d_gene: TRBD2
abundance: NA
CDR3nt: TGTGCCAGCAGTAGCGGGAGGGTCGAGGAGACCCAGTACTTC
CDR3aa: CASSSGRVEETQYF

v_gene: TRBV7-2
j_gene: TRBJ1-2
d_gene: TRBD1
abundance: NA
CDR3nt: TGTGCCAGCAGCCTTTTCGGACAGGGCTGGGGCTACACCTTC
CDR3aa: CASSLFGQGWGYTF

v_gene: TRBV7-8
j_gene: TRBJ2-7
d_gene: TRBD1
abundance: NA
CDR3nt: TGTGCCAGCAGTCGGCCCAGGGGGTTGGTCGAGCAGTACTTC
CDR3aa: CASSRPRGLVEQYF

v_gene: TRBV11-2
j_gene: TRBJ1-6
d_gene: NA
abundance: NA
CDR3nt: TGTGCCAGCAGCTTACTCACCTATAATTCACCCCTCCACTTT
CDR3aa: CASSLLTYNSPLHF

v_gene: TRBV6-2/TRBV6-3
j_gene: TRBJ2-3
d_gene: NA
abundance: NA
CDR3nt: TGTGCCAGCAGTTATGATTCGGGTCGCCCCTATAGCACAGATACGCAGTATTTT
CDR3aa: CASSYDSGRPYSTDTQYF

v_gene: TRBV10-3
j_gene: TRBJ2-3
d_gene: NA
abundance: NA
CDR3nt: TGTGCCATCAGTGAGTCTCGCTCCACAGATACGCAGTATTTT
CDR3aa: CAISESRSTDTQYF

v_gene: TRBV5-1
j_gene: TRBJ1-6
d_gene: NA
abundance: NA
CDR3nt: TGCGCCAGCAGCGACCAGGGGACGAGTAATTCACCCCTCCACTTT
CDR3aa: CASSDQGTSNSPLHF

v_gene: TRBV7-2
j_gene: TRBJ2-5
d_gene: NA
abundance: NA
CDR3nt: TGTGCCAGCAGCCCGCTTCGGGGTGGTTGGTCCGAGACCCAGTACTTC
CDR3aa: CASSPLRGGWSETQYF

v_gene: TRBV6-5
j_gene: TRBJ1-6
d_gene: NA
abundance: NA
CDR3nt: TGTGCCAGCAGCGGCGGCAGCTCCTATAATTCACCCCTCCACTTT
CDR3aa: CASSGGSSYNSPLHF

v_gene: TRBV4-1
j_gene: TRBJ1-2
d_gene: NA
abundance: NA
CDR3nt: TGCGCCAGCAGCCAAGAGCCCGGGTTCTATGGCTACACCTTC
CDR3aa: CASSQEPGFYGYTF

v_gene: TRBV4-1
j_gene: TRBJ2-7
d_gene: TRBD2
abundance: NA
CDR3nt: TGCGCCAGCAGCCAAGGGGCGGGACTAGCGTACGAGCAGTACTTC
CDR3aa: CASSQGAGLAYEQYF

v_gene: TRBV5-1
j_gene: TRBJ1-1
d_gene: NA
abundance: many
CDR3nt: TGCGCCAGCAGCTTTGAGAGGGCGCGGACTGAAGCTTTCTTT
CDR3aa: CASSFERARTEAFF

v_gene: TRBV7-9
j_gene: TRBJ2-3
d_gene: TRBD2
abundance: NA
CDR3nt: TGTGCCAGCAGCTTGCTGGGACTAGGGAGCACAGATACGCAGTATTTT
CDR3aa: CASSLLGLGSTDTQYF

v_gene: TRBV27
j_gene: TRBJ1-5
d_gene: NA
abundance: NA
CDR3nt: TGTGCCAGCAGTTTATCTGTGGATCAGCCCCAGCATTTT
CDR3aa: CASSLSVDQPQHF

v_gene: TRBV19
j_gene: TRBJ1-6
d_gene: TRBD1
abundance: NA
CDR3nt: TGTGCCAGTAGCGGGACAGGGGTTTCACCCCTCCACTTT
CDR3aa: CASSGTGVSPLHF

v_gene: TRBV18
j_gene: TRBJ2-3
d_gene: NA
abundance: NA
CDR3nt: TGTGCCAGCTCACCGGATCAGGATACGCAGTATTTT
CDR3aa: CASSPDQDTQYF

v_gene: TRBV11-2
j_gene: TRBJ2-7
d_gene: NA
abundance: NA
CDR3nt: TGTGCCAGCAGCTTTCTGGGTTCCTCCTACGAGCAGTACTTC
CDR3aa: CASSFLGSSYEQYF

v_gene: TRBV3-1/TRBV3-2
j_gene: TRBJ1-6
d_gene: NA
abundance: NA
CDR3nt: TGTGCCAGCAGCCAAGTTATAGGGGAGCTCCACTTT
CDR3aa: CASSQVIGELHF

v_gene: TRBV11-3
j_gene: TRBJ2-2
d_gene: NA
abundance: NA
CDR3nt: TGTGCCAGCAGCGTCAGGGTGGGCACCGGGGAGCTGTTTTTT
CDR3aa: CASSVRVGTGELFF

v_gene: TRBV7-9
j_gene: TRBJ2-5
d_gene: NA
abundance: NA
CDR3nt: TGTGCCAGCAGCTTGCAAGCGGGCCAAGAGACCCAGTACTTC
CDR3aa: CASSLQAGQETQYF

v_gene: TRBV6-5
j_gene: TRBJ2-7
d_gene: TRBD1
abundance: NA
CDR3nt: TGTGCCAGCAGTTACCGGCCGGACAGGGTGTACGAGCAGTACTTC
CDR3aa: CASSYRPDRVYEQYF

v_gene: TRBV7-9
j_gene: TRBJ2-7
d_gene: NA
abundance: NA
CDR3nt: TGTGCCAGCAGCTTAGTACCCTACGAGCAGTACTTC
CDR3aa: CASSLVPYEQYF

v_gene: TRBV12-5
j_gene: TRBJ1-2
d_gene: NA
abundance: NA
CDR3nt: TGTGCTAGTGGTTTAGGAGAGAAGGGTGGCTACACCTTC
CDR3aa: CASGLGEKGGYTF

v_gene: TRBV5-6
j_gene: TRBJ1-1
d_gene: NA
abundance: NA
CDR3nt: TGTGCCAGCAGCTCCATAATGAACACTGAAGCTTTCTTT
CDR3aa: CASSSIMNTEAFF

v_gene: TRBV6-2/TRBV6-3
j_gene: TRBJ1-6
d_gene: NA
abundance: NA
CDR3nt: TGTGCCAGCACCCCCCCTACAGGCGATCCTTCACCCCTCCACTTT
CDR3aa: CASTPPTGDPSPLHF

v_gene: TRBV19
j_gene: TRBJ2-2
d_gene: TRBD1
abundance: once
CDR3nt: TGTGCCAGTATATCGTGGACAGGGATTCGCGGGGAGCTGTTTTTT
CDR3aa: CASISWTGIRGELFF

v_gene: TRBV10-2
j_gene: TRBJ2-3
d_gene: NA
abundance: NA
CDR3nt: TGCGCCAGCACCCCTTGGGGCGCAAGCACAGATACGCAGTATTTT
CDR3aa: CASTPWGASTDTQYF

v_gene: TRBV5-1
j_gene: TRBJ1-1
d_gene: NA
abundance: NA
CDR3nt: TGCGCCAGCAGCCCAATAACAGGTATGAACACTGAAGCTTTCTTT
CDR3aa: CASSPITGMNTEAFF

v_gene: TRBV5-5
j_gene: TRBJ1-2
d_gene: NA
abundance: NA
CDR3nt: TGTGCCAGCAGCTTGATCAGTGACTATGGCTACACCTTC
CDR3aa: CASSLISDYGYTF

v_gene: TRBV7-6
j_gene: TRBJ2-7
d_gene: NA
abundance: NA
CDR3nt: TGTGCCAGCAGCTTCTCTATTTTGACCTCCTACGAGCAGTACTTC
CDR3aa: CASSFSILTSYEQYF

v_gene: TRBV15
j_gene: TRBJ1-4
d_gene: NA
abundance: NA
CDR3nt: TGTGCCACCAGCAGAACCTACAGTGCAACTAATGAAAAACTGTTTTTT
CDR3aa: CATSRTYSATNEKLFF

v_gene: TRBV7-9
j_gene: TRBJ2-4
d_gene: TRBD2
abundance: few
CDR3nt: TGTGCCAGCAGCTGGGAGACTAGCGGGAGGGGGTCCAAAAACATTCAGTACTTC
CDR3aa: CASSWETSGRGSKNIQYF

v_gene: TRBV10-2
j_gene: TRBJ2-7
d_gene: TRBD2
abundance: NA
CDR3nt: TGCGCCAGCCTCGGGACTAGCGGGAGGGGGCCCTACGAGCAGTACTTC
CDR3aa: CASLGTSGRGPYEQYF

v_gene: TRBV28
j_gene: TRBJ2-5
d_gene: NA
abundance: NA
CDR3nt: TGTGCCAGCAAACAGGGCGGGCAAGAGACCCAGTACTTC
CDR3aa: CASKQGGQETQYF

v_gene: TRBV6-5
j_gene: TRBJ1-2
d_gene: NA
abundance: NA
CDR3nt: TGTGCCAGCAGTTCCCCAGCCCTCAAGGGGAACTATGGCTACACCTTC
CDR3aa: CASSSPALKGNYGYTF

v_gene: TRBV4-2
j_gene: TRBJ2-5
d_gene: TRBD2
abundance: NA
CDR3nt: TGTGCCAGCAGCCAAGTAGGACTAGCGGGGGGGCAGGACCAGTACTTC
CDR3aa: CASSQVGLAGGQDQYF

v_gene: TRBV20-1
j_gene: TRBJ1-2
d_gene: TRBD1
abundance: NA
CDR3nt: TGCAGTGCTAGTCAGACAGGGGAGTTCTATGGCTACACCTTC
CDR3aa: CSASQTGEFYGYTF

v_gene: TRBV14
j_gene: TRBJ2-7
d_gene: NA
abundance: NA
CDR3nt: TGTGCCAGCAGCCCTTACCGCGAAACCTACGAGCAGTACTTC
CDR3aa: CASSPYRETYEQYF

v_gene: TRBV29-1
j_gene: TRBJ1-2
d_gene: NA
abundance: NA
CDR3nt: TGCAGCGTTTACACAGGAAACTATGGCTACACCTTC
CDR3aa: CSVYTGNYGYTF